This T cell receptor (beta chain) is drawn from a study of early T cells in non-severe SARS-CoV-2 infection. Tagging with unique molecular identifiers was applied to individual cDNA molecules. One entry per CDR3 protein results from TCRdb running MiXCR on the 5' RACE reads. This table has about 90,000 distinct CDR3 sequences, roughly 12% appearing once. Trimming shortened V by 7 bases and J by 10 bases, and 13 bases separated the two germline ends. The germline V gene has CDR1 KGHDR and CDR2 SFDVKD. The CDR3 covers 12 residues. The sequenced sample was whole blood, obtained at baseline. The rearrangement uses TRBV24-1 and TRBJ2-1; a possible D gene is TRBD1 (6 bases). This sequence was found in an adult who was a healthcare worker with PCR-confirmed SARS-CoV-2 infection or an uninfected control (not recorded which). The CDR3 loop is CATSRGNWEQFF. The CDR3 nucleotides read TGTGCCACCAGCAGGGGCAATTGGGAGCAGTTCTTC.